This T cell receptor beta chain emerged from a study of shared clonotypes between healthy human individuals (dated by TCRdb to 2019 to 2021). Regarding the research as a whole: Three men and two women, aged 18 to 49 years, made up the cohort. To increase sequencing depth and limit assay-specific biases, TCR repertoire library preparation and sequencing were carried out by different laboratories using diverse techniques. Blood TCR repertoires of a handful of healthy adults were deeply sequenced to estimate repertoire size and the extent of clonotype sharing between individuals. For each donor, CD4 naive and CD4 memory were each run on three plates, CD8 naive on two plates, and CD8 memory on one plate. Each donor's leukapheresis produced roughly between roughly 0.9 and 8.9 billion PBMCs. What the research found in general, with its limitations: Roughly 5.2% of naive CD4, roughly 3.5% of naive CD8, 2% to 2.5% of memory CD4, and 0.35% to 0.4% of memory CD8 clonotypes were shared across several donors. Pairwise subsampling indicated that sequencing depth was expected to affect the degree of clonotype sharing among donors. Because the study included a small number of donors, the genetic and exposure-history diversity represented was limited. Even with the large sequencing depth, rarefaction of the sorted-subset datasets indicated that sequencing was incomplete. Sampling was restricted to blood, and TCR repertoires in tissue are likely to differ from TCR repertoires in blood. Clonotypes shared by all four sorted-subset donors showed higher generation probabilities than non-shared clonotypes. Naive subsets generally had larger estimated clonotype richness than memory subsets did.

On this clone itself: Its cognate antigen has yet to be identified. Base qualities are not at hand, and no much larger clone is one base apart. This same CDR3 is encoded by further DNA sequences in the sample.

TCR CDR3 regions were amplified from genomic DNA by multiplex PCR using the deep immunoSEQ assay. Extracted genomic DNA from each cell subset was spread evenly across all wells of several immunoSEQ 96-well plates, with each plate serving as a replicate. For sorted subsets, each replicate PCR was loaded with approximately 200 ng genomic DNA, equivalent to approximately 27,000 T cell genomes. Purified libraries were measured with a Qubit 3.0 fluorometer, size-checked on a Bioanalyzer 2100, and measured again with the KAPA Library Quantification kit. A separate single-read 150-cycle Illumina NextSeq 550 flow cell was used to sequence each immunoSEQ 96-well plate. Per the authors' processing: Because only junctional sequences without quality scores were contained in the immunoSEQ output, filtering matching that applied to full-length reads could not be performed. To assign V/J genes and CDR3, sequences were annotated against IMGT germline references using PyIR, a Python wrapper for IgBLAST v1.9. Reads with weak V/J assignments (E-value above 1e-6), missing CDR3, stop codons, out-of-frame junctions, or ambiguous translated residues were removed. V3J clonotypes were defined as sequences sharing the same inferred V gene, J gene, and CDR3 amino acid sequence. Percentage overlap between repertoires was calculated by dividing the number of shared unique clonotypes by the size of the smaller repertoire. Richness of each repertoire was evaluated using RTK rarefaction, the Chao1 estimator, and Recon v2.1 estimates of unobserved clonotypes. OLGA was used to compute generation probabilities for all TCRbeta clonotypes that the gDNA method yielded from a handful of donors. In TCRdb, the immuneACCESS table is reduced to in-frame sequences with V and J assigned. These tables do not hold every clone; where another copy was compared, an unresolved V gene accounts for under half, and the others remain unexplained. For V, J and clone size, that table is used; D and trimming come from the DNA. The sample table lists some 2.1 million clones, around 95% of them with a count of one. The ten biggest clones cover 0.13% of the sample.

V sheds 1 base and J sheds 8 bases, leaving 8 bases between their ends. Spanning cysteine to phenylalanine, the CDR3 consists of 12 amino acids. Here the CDR3 DNA is all that survives: 36 bases in frame from base 1. For CDR1 and CDR2, the germline V gene lists KGHSH and LQKENI. Donors were healthy HIV-negative adults with no recently reported acute infections or vaccinations. Every donor was a Caucasian adult residing in Nashville, Tennessee, USA. CD4+ T cells were enriched through magnetic negative selection, after which naive cells were positively selected on CD45RA and the remaining negative fraction served as the memory subset. Blood was obtained by leukapheresis, after which PBMCs were separated by Ficoll-Histopaque density gradient centrifugation and cryopreserved in liquid nitrogen vapor phase. Purity and quantity of every magnetically sorted T cell population were checked by analytical flow cytometry. Genomic DNA was isolated from each sorted fraction and quantified by UV absorbance on a Nanodrop 2000c.

This sequence was found in a man younger than 35 in good health. Rearrangement joined TRBV18 to TRBJ1-1; the D gene cannot be named for sure. The sequenced sample was naive CD4+ T cells sorted from blood. Per the publication, the cell subset or site label means: CD45RA+ positively selected. The CDR3 sequence is CASSPLTGEAFF. The DNA sequence is given as TGTGCCAGCTCACCACTCACGGGAGAAGCTTTCTTT.